This T cell receptor (beta chain) stems from a study of Graves' ophthalmopathy and Graves' hyperthyroidism. This clonotype was found many times. Germline V lookup: CDR1 SQVTM, CDR2 ANQGSEA. Between the trimmed V and J ends, which lost 5 bases and 3 bases, there was a span of 17 bases. This CDR3 comprises 14 residues. The study amplified TCR beta CDR3 regions using RNA transcripts. An opening RT-PCR round employed HTBI primers and preceded a second-round multiplex PCR. MiXCR, applied by TCRdb to the multiplex PCR reads, yields one record per CDR3 protein. The sample records roughly 60,000 distinct CDR3 sequences, around 50% being singletons.

This receptor was identified in an adult woman with Graves' ophthalmopathy. This chain connects TRBV29-1 to TRBJ2-7, with D tentatively TRBD2 (7 bases). The sequenced sample was peripheral blood. CDR3 sequence: CSVTPRRGGYEQYF. CDR3 DNA: TGCAGCGTTACCCCACGGAGGGGGGGCTACGAGCAGTACTTC.